This passage covers 11 T cell receptor beta chains from one sample sequenced in a study of cytomegalovirus exposure and HLA in healthy donors. Researchers ran the PCR with 60 Vbeta and 13 Jbeta primers. Measured with immunoSEQ multiplex PCR; TCRdb has only the in-frame clones, and not every one. The repertoire has more than 80,000 clones, roughly 79% of them found once; the top ten carry 2.5% to 3%. What was sequenced was PBMCs. Receptors originate from a female donor in good health and CMV-seropositive.

J is TRBJ2-1 and V is TRBV6-6, with TRBD2 as a possible D gene (6 bases). The CDR3 is 14 amino acids. V gave up 8 bases and J gave up 5 bases, with 16 bases separating them. Germline loops: CDR1 MNHNY, CDR2 SVGAGI (reference sequence). As DNA, the CDR3 is TGTGCCAGCGTTCGGGAGAGGCTGGACAATGAGCAGTTCTTC. This codes for CASVRERLDNEQFF.

The V gene is TRBV9, the J gene TRBJ1-5, with 7 bases lining up with TRBD1. The trim removed 3 bases at V and 0 bases at J, leaving 3 bases unmatched. CDR1 and CDR2 from the germline V gene are SGDLS and YYNGEE. CDR3 length equals 15 residues. CDR3 in DNA: TGTGCCAGCAGCGCACAGGGGAATAGCAATCAGCCCCAGCATTTT. Translated, it gives CASSAQGNSNQPQHF.

The genes are TRBV7-8 and TRBJ2-7, with a possible D match to TRBD2 (6 bases). This CDR3 comprises 15 residues. CDR1 is SGHVS and CDR2 is FQNEAQ in the germline V gene. Trimming stripped 3 bases from V and 2 bases from J, with 14 bases between. The CDR3 loop is CASSFTLGGTYEQYF. The CDR3 nucleotides are TGTGCCAGCAGCTTTACTTTAGGAGGGACCTACGAGCAGTACTTC. The full variable domain, rest sourced from reference TRBV7-8 and TRBJ2-7, is GAGVSQSPRYKVAKRGQDVALRCDPISGHVSLFWYQQALGQGPEFLTYFQNEAQLDKSGLPSDRFFAERPEGSVSTLKIQRTQQEDSAVYLCASSFTLGGTYEQYFGPGTRLTVT.

V is TRBV9 and J is TRBJ1-6, with unresolved D. The ends were cut back, 1 base at V and 0 bases at J, with 8 bases in the middle. Germline assignment: CDR1 SGDLS and CDR2 YYNGEE. The CDR3 totals 16 residues. The CDR3 nucleotides are TGTGCCAGCAGCGTAACAGAAAGCTCCTATAATTCACCCCTCCACTTT. Translation gives CASSVTESSYNSPLHF.

This clone occurred a few times. J is TRBJ1-5 and V is TRBV5-1, with D unclear. Per germline, CDR1 SGHRS and CDR2 YFSETQ. The CDR3 runs to 13 residues. V lost 1 base and J lost 6, with 8 bases in between. The CDR3 here is CASSLTEGQPQHF. The CDR3 DNA reads TGCGCCAGCAGCTTGACAGAAGGTCAGCCCCAGCATTTT.

The chain recombines TRBV11-2 with TRBJ1-2; the match to TRBD1 covers 9 bases. Looked up from germline, CDR1 is SGHAT and CDR2 is FQNNGV. The CDR3 extends over 13 amino acids. V was clipped by 5 bases and J by 7 bases; unmatched bases: 5. As DNA, the CDR3 is TGTGCCAGCAGCACGACAGGGGGGAGTGGCTACACCTTC. As protein: CASSTTGGSGYTF.

The V and J genes are TRBV7-5 and TRBJ2-5; whether TRBD1, the table's D call, matches the DNA was not checked. TRBV7-5 is assigned pseudogene status. The CDR3 is 16 amino acids. CDR3 DNA sequence: TGTGCCAGAAGCTTAACGACAGGGGGCGAAGGAGAGACCCAGTACTTC. Encoded protein: CARSLTTGGEGETQYF.

This clone was seen more than once but under ten times. The V gene is TRBV10-2, the J gene TRBJ2-3; TRBD2 matches 8 bases. V lost 4 bases, J lost 6 bases, and 9 bases stayed unmatched. Germline CDR1 and CDR2: WSHSY and SAAADI. The CDR3 consists of 15 residues. The CDR3 region has the DNA TGCGCCAGCAGTGTGCCGGGGGGGCCCCGGGATACGCAGTATTTT. It encodes CASSVPGGPRDTQYF.

The CDR3 is CASSPSPNSPLHF. CDR3 sequence (DNA): TGTGCCAGCAGCCCATCCCCCAATTCACCCCTCCACTTT. The rearrangement uses TRBV11-2 and TRBJ1-6, with unresolved D. Germline V CDR1 and CDR2: SGHAT, FQNNGV. The CDR3 is 13 amino acids. V was shortened by 5 bases and J by 7 bases, with 9 bases between the two germline ends.

The chain is built from TRBV29-1 and TRBJ2-7; 8 bases fit TRBD1. V shed 6 bases and J 1 base; nucleotides not matched to a gene: 5. Per germline, CDR1 SQVTM and CDR2 ANQGSEA. The CDR3 length is 13 residues. The CDR3 DNA follows: TGCAGCGTCATCCGGGACAGGTCCTACGAGCAGTACTTC. This gives the protein CSVIRDRSYEQYF.

V is TRBV6-5 and J is TRBJ1-5; tentative D call: TRBD1 (6 bases). CDR1 MNHEY and CDR2 SVGAGI come from the germline V gene. The V end lost 4 bases, the J end lost 5 bases, and 15 bases lay between the germline ends. The CDR3 totals 15 residues. Here the CDR3 DNA reads TGTGCCAGCAGTTCGGCAGGGGTGAGGGATCAGCCCCAGCATTTT. Translation: CASSSAGVRDQPQHF.